One and the same sample provided the 17 T cell receptor beta chains below, sequenced in a study of shared clonotypes between healthy human individuals. Positive CCR7 selection of CD45RO-negative cells yielded the naive CD8 cells, and terminally differentiated effector memory CD45RA+ cells were excluded. The table came from immunoSEQ multiplex PCR; TCRdb's copy has only in-frame clones and leaves some out. The sample carries about 2,100,000 clones, around 93% recorded once. Input material: naive CD8+ T cells from PBMCs. These receptor sequences come from a man younger than 30 in good health. Some clones in this sample may be carry-over from other donors' samples.

A remark on this clone: Other nucleotide sequences in the sample specify the same CDR3. The chain employs TRBV27 and TRBJ2-3; D gene ambiguous. The germline V gene has CDR1 MNHEY and CDR2 SMNVEV (reference sequence). Trimming stripped 6 bases from V and 1 base from J, with 2 bases between. The CDR3 has 11 amino acids. CDR3 sequence reads: CASRRTDTQYF. Written as DNA, the CDR3 is TGTGCCAGCAGACGCACAGATACGCAGTATTTT.

This clone was observed a single time. V gene TRBV7-2 combines with J gene TRBJ2-7; the D is unclear. The germline CDR1 and CDR2 sequences are SGHTA and FQGNSA. Between the trimmed V and J ends, which lost 1 base and 1 base, there was a span of 14 bases. The CDR3 has 16 amino acids. The CDR3 DNA reads as TGTGCCAGCAGCTTAGAACGGTGGGCAGGTTCCTACGAGCAGTACTTC. It translates to CASSLERWAGSYEQYF.

This chain links TRBV9 with TRBJ1-3; D not certain. This CDR3 is 15 amino acids long. Germline V lookup: CDR1 SGDLS, CDR2 YYNGEE. V was trimmed by 0 bases and J by 0 bases, leaving 7 bases between them. Here the CDR3 reads CASSVGVYSGNTIYF. The CDR3 bases are TGTGCCAGCAGCGTAGGTGTTTACTCTGGAAACACCATATATTTT.

This clone was seen more than once but under ten times. This rearrangement joins TRBV27 to TRBJ1-2; a possible D gene is TRBD1 (6 bases). From germline, CDR1 is MNHEY and CDR2 SMNVEV (reference sequence). V lost 5 bases, J lost 5 bases, and 15 bases lay in between. This CDR3 region has 14 residues. The CDR3 coding sequence is TGTGCCAGCAGTCCCCGGCAGGGGTGGTATGGCTACACCTTC. Its protein product is CASSPRQGWYGYTF.

The rearrangement links TRBV20-1 to TRBJ1-1; D is uncertain. Germline V lookup: CDR1 DFQATT, CDR2 SNEGSKA (reference sequence). The ends were cut back, 2 bases at V and 9 bases at J, with 10 bases in the middle. The CDR3 contains 11 residues. Here the CDR3 reads CSARLGSKAFF. The CDR3 DNA follows: TGCAGTGCTAGACTTGGGAGTAAAGCTTTCTTT.

The sample holds one count of this clone. The J gene is TRBJ2-1, the V gene TRBV7-2, with D perhaps matching TRBD2 (5 bases). V was pared by 1 base and J by 2 bases, with 12 bases between. From germline, CDR1 is SGHTA and CDR2 FQGNSA. The CDR3 sequence is 16 residues long. CDR3 protein: CASSLVDYSPYNEQFF. The CDR3 region has the DNA TGTGCCAGCAGCTTAGTTGACTATTCGCCCTACAATGAGCAGTTCTTC.

This rearrangement joins TRBV4-3 to TRBJ2-2, with 9 bases lining up with TRBD1. Germline V gene sequence: CDR1 LGHNA, CDR2 YSLEER. Trimming at V came to 2 bases and at J to 4 bases, leaving 2 bases not matched to a gene. The CDR3 length is 15 residues. The DNA for the CDR3 is TGCGCCAGCAGCCAACGGGACAGGGCCACCGGGGAGCTGTTTTTT. This codes for CASSQRDRATGELFF.

The rearrangement joins TRBV9 to TRBJ2-3; 12 bases agree with TRBD2. CDR1 is SGDLS, CDR2 YYNGEE, per germline. Trimming took 2 bases from V and 3 from J; bases not matched to a gene: 4. There are 16 residues in the CDR3. CDR3 protein: CASSVPLAGGTDTQYF. Written as DNA, the CDR3 is TGTGCCAGCAGCGTCCCACTAGCGGGAGGTACAGATACGCAGTATTTT.

CDR3 in amino acids: CASGYREGTEAFF. DNA for the CDR3: TGTGCCAGCGGATACAGGGAGGGCACTGAAGCTTTCTTT. V gene TRBV6-5 combines with J gene TRBJ1-1, with a possible D match to TRBD1 (6 bases). Germline CDR1 MNHEY, CDR2 SVGAGI. The CDR3 runs 13 residues. V dropped 8 bases and J dropped 4 bases, with 14 bases sitting between them.

This chain uses TRBV9 with TRBJ1-5, with TRBD1 matching 9 bases. Per germline, CDR1 SGDLS and CDR2 YYNGEE. This CDR3 is 15 amino acids long. With V trimmed by 4 bases and J by 7 bases, 9 bases remained unmatched. CDR3 DNA: TGTGCCAGCAGCCGAACCGGGACAGGGTTACAGCCCCAGCATTTT. Its translation is CASSRTGTGLQPQHF.

The chain uses TRBV5-1 and TRBJ1-2; D possibly corresponds to TRBD1 (5 bases). The CDR3 is 14 residues long. V was clipped by 2 bases and J by 5 bases, with 13 bases between them. CDR1 SGHRS and CDR2 YFSETQ come from the germline V gene. In nucleotides, the CDR3 is TGCGCCAGCAGCTTTGGGGCAGCCAGATATGGCTACACCTTC. Amino acid sequence: CASSFGAARYGYTF.

The CDR3 coding sequence is TGTGCCAGCAGTTTGGTGAAGAAGAACACTGAAGCTTTCTTT. This encodes CASSLVKKNTEAFF. The chain employs TRBV28 and TRBJ1-1; D is unresolved. V was pared by 3 bases and J by 1 base, with 9 bases between. Germline V gives CDR1 MDHEN, CDR2 SYDVKM. The CDR3 consists of 14 residues.

V is TRBV6-5 and J is TRBJ2-1, with D possibly called TRBD1 or TRBD2 (6 bases each). The CDR3 runs 15 residues. V shed 3 bases and J shed 9 bases, with 18 bases lying between them. Germline loops: CDR1 MNHEY, CDR2 SVGAGI. The CDR3 reads CASSYRGERGGEQFF. The CDR3 DNA sequence: TGTGCCAGCAGTTATAGGGGGGAGAGGGGCGGTGAGCAGTTCTTC.

The chain carries TRBV9 and TRBJ1-2; 7 bases are a match to TRBD1. The length of the CDR3 is 15 residues. With V trimmed by 3 bases and J by 1 base, 6 bases remained unmatched. Germline values: CDR1 SGDLS, CDR2 YYNGEE. The CDR3 is CASSAGQSYNYGYTF. As DNA, the CDR3 is TGTGCCAGCAGCGCGGGACAGAGTTATAACTATGGCTACACCTTC.

The V and J genes are TRBV5-8 and TRBJ2-2, with 9 bases that match TRBD2. This CDR3 contains 17 residues. The trim removed 2 bases at V and 5 bases at J, leaving 10 bases unmatched. Germline V gene lookup returns CDR1 SGHTS and CDR2 YDEGEE. CDR3 in DNA: TGTGCCAGCAGCTTTTGGGGGAGCGGGAGGCCAACCGGGGAGCTGTTTTTT. Encoded protein: CASSFWGSGRPTGELFF.

The V and J genes are TRBV9 and TRBJ2-3; D possibly corresponds to TRBD2 (6 bases). Trimming stripped 4 bases from V and 3 bases from J, with 12 bases between. CDR3 size: 14 residues. Germline CDR1 reads SGDLS; CDR2 reads YYNGEE. CDR3 residues: CASSSAGRTDTQYF. The CDR3 nucleotides read TGTGCCAGCAGCTCCGCGGGAAGGACAGATACGCAGTATTTT.

The genes are TRBV18 and TRBJ2-1, with a weak D call TRBD2 (6 bases). Germline loops: CDR1 KGHSH, CDR2 LQKENI. The CDR3 sequence is 14 residues long. Trimming stripped 4 bases from V and 7 bases from J, with 14 bases between. CDR3 sequence reads: CASSLVADRNEQFF. The DNA of the CDR3 is TGTGCCAGCTCACTAGTAGCGGATCGGAATGAGCAGTTCTTC.